This TCR beta chain was profiled in a study of chemoradiotherapy in HPV16-positive cancers. In the study overall: Functional T-cell assays on a couple of HPV16-positive patients' cells defined candidate HPV-specific clones and common TCR motifs.

The protocol was immunoSEQ multiplex PCR, while the TCRdb copy is restricted to in-frame clones and leaves out a portion. The sample has about 22,000 clones, just under 95% seen once. Samples were taken several times over chemoradiotherapy. Looked up from germline, CDR1 is SEHNR and CDR2 is FQNEAQ (reference sequence). The CDR3 length is 17 residues. Trimming cost V 5 bases and J 2 bases; bases outside gene matches: 10. About this clone itself: The target antigen is unknown.

Overall study findings and caveats: In HPV16-positive patients, HPV-responsive T-cell expansion tracked better recurrence-free survival. Functional assays defining HPV-specific T cells used only a couple of HPV16-positive patients.

The chain recombines TRBV7-9 with TRBJ2-3; 10 bases are shared with TRBD2. The sequences come from blood, collected from a patient who underwent chemoradiotherapy. The clonotype comes from a human donor with HPV-associated anogenital cancer. CDR3 loop: CASSGFRTSGTTDTQYF. The CDR3 region has the DNA TGTGCCAGCAGCGGATTTCGGACTAGCGGTACCACAGATACGCAGTATTTT. Based on the CDR3 plus reference TRBV7-9 and TRBJ2-3, the full variable domain is DTGVSQNPRHKITKRGQNVTFRCDPISEHNRLYWYRQTLGQGPEFLTYFQNEAQLEKSRLLSDRFSAERPKGSFSTLEIQRTEQGDSAMYLCASSGFRTSGTTDTQYFGPGTRLTVL.